Sequencing of this TCR beta chain was carried out in a study of blood T cell repertoires in COVID-19 (dated by TCRdb to 2020 to 2021). Regarding the complete study: The collaborator samples originated in the United States, Italy and Spain and spanned the acute and convalescent phases of COVID-19. The prospective study material was composed of cDNA or gDNA derived from T cells, B-cell-depleted T cells, or PBMCs. Deeply sampled blood TCRbeta repertoires from subjects exposed to, actively infected with, or recovered from COVID-19 were included in the dataset. The repertoires were released in a freely available public database intended as a resource for research on the immune response to SARS-CoV-2. The samples were drawn from two sources: the first 160 participants of the ongoing ImmuneRACE study, and over 950 subjects contributed by 6 global collaborators. A de-identified subject ID, COVID-19 status, age in years and sex were almost always included in the sample metadata. HLA class I and class II types, where available, came from metadata supplied by the sample provider rather than from assay-based typing. What the research found in general, with its limitations: Clinical and demographic metadata were provided uncurated, with the amount varying by source and participant.

The immunoSEQ Assay, a bias-controlled multiplex PCR, was used to amplify TCRbeta CDR3 regions from genomic DNA. Under the source paper's analysis protocol: Nucleated cell counts per sample were estimated from amplification of reference gene primers within the assay. Sequence reads were collapsed and filtered to measure the absolute abundance of every unique TCRbeta CDR3 rearrangement. For each sample, productive Simpson clonality was calculated by taking the square root of Simpson's diversity index across productive rearrangements. In its TCRdb copy, this immuneACCESS table keeps in-frame sequences only and misses some clones. Where compared with another copy, unresolved V genes explain less than half of these, and the others have no known cause. V and J calls and clone size are those listed in that table; D and trimming were worked out from the DNA. The sample table records about 440,000 clones; about 89% of these occur just once. The ten biggest clones cover 4.3% of the sample.

Collaborating institutions collected whole blood in K2EDTA tubes following their own protocols. Collaborator samples were shipped for TCRbeta analysis as frozen whole blood, isolated PBMCs, or DNA extracted from either sample type. This clone appeared a single time. Its antigen remains unidentified. The input lacks base qualities; no much larger clone sits a single base away. The CDR3 sequence holds 12 residues, the cysteine and phenylalanine included. Left in the record is the CDR3 DNA by itself, 36 bases read in frame from the first base. CDR1 GTSNPN and CDR2 SVGIG are derived from the germline V gene (reference sequence). V and J are truncated by 0 bases and 3 bases respectively, leaving an intervening sequence of 6 bases.

Material for sequencing was peripheral blood. This TCR came from a woman aged 25 to 39 with acute or convalescent COVID-19. The rearranged chain carries TRBV30 and TRBJ2-7; the D gene cannot be named for sure. The CDR3 protein: CAWSVTGYEQYF. The sequenced DNA is TGTGCCTGGAGTGTAACCGGCTACGAGCAGTACTTC.